These 9 T cell receptor beta chains came from one sample sequenced in a study of Graves' ophthalmopathy and Graves' hyperthyroidism. Amplification of the TCR beta CDR3 regions used RNA transcripts (as template). After a first-round RT-PCR with HTBI primers, a second-round multiplex PCR was run. TCRdb re-called the multiplex PCR reads through MiXCR, storing one row per CDR3 protein. The data hold 600,000 to 700,000 distinct CDR3 sequences, with under 50% observed a single time. The sample comprised peripheral blood. The receptors shown here come from an adult man with Graves' ophthalmopathy.

The rearrangement uses TRBV11-2 and TRBJ1-2; 12 positions agree with TRBD1. The germline V gene encodes CDR1 SGHAT and CDR2 FQNNGV. Unmatched junction bases numbered 9, after V lost 5 bases and J lost 8 bases. The CDR3 contains 15 residues. The CDR3 DNA reads as TGTGCCAGCAGCCCGAGAGGGACAGGGGGCGGCGGCTACACCTTC. This encodes CASSPRGTGGGGYTF. The full variable domain, completed using reference TRBV11-2 and TRBJ1-2, is EAGVAQSPRYKIIEKRQSVAFWCNPISGHATLYWYQQILGQGPKLLIQFQNNGVVDDSQLPKDRFSAERLKGVDSTLKIQPAKLEDSAVYLCASSPRGTGGGGYTFGSGTRLTVV.

The genes are TRBV12-3 or TRBV12-4 and TRBJ1-2; 10 bases agree with TRBD1. The CDR3 loop spans 14 amino acids. Trimming took 5 bases from V and 4 from J; bases not matched to a gene: 4. This CDR3 reads CASSDRTGGYGYTF. CDR3 in DNA: TGTGCCAGCAGTGATAGGACAGGGGGCTATGGCTACACCTTC.

The chain combines TRBV12-3 or TRBV12-4 with TRBJ2-7; TRBD2 aligns across 16 bases. J gave up 5 bases and V 5 bases, and 6 bases lay outside the gene matches. This CDR3 is 16 amino acids long. The CDR3 nucleotides read TGTGCCAGCAGTCCGGGACTAGCGGGAGGGGTTAACGAGCAGTACTTC. Its protein product is CASSPGLAGGVNEQYF.

This clonotype was counted between two and nine times. The chain is built from TRBV7-2 and TRBJ2-3, with TRBD2 matching 8 bases. CDR3 length equals 15 residues. Germline-derived CDR1 and CDR2 are SGHTA and FQGNSA. J lost 2 bases, V lost 0 bases, and 1 base had no gene match. Here the CDR3 DNA reads TGTGCCAGCAGCTTAGCACTAGCGGCCACAGATACGCAGTATTTT. Protein product: CASSLALAATDTQYF.

This clonotype was recorded many times. V is TRBV20-1 and J is TRBJ1-4; the D gene is possibly TRBD1 (5 bases). Trimming pared 5 bases from V and 0 bases from J, leaving 13 bases between. The CDR3 length is 15 residues. In germline, CDR1 is DFQATT, CDR2 SNEGSKA (reference sequence). The CDR3 DNA reads TGCAGTGCTCATCAGGGAGGGTCAACTAATGAAAAACTGTTTTTT. Amino acids: CSAHQGGSTNEKLFF.

Comment on this clonotype: A read error may be the cause here, since a much bigger clone is one base away. This chain links TRBV10-3 with TRBJ2-7, with D unresolved. The germline gives CDR1 ENHRY, CDR2 SYGVKD. The CDR3 loop spans 13 amino acids. V gave up 3 bases and J gave up 5 bases, with 11 bases separating them. CDR3 residues: CAISEGVTNEQYF. The CDR3 nucleotides are TGTGCCATCAGTGAAGGCGTCACCAACGAGCAGTACTTC.

The chain uses TRBV15 and TRBJ1-5, with D tentatively TRBD1 (5 bases). The CDR3 length is 15 residues. The V and J ends lost 1 base and 7 bases respectively, with 14 bases between them. The germline CDR1 and CDR2 sequences are LNHNV and YYDKDF (reference sequence). The CDR3 nucleotides are TGTGCCACCAGCAGAGGAGGCATCGGGGGACAGCCCCAGCATTTT. This gives the protein CATSRGGIGGQPQHF.

Note on this clonotype: The junction departs from the called germline gene at one end, perhaps through a read error. The chain recombines TRBV10-3 with TRBJ2-3; D unclear. Germline-derived CDR1 and CDR2 are ENHRY and SYGVKD. The CDR3 is 13 residues long. CDR3 protein: CASSDRRSDTQYF. The CDR3 DNA sequence: TGTGCCAGCAGTGACCGACGGTCAGATACGCAGTATTTT.

As to this clonotype: A much larger clone lies a single base off, so this may be a read error. The chain uses TRBV7-9 and TRBJ1-2, with unresolved D. From germline, CDR1 is SEHNR and CDR2 FQNEAQ (reference sequence). The CDR3 has 14 amino acids. The DNA for the CDR3 is TGTGCCAGCAGCTTGGGCAGTAATCTCTATGGCCACACCTTC. Amino acids: CASSLGSNLYGHTF.